Below, 32 T cell receptor beta chains from the same sample are listed, as sequenced in a study of beta chain features in type 1 diabetes. Reverse transcription of all isolated RNA meant that expressed TCRB transcripts were sequenced. The repertoire was sequenced with immunoSEQ multiplex PCR; TCRdb's copy has only in-frame clones and lacks some. The sample consists of over 25,000 clones, 56% of them appearing once. General study points: People with Type 1 diabetes carried modestly yet significantly shorter TCRB CDR3s in all four CD4+ subsets.

These TCRs are of unknown antigen specificity. The source material was Tregs from blood. The receptor source for this set is a woman aged 18-29 years with type 1 diabetes.

This clone was recorded once. The chain has TRBV14 and TRBJ2-5, with 7 positions matching TRBD1. The J call may be mistaken, given a closer DNA end match to TRBJ2-7. There are 14 residues in the CDR3. Germline CDR1 and CDR2: SGHDN and FVKESK. In nucleotides, the CDR3 is TGTGCCAGCAGATCCGGGACAGACTCCTACGAGCAGTACTTC. It codes for CASRSGTDSYEQYF.

The chain is built from TRBV30 and TRBJ2-2; 11 bases fit TRBD1. Germline trimming cut 1 base from V and 7 bases from J; bases unmatched to any gene: 5. The CDR3 length is 15 residues. Germline CDR1 is GTSNPN and CDR2 is SVGIG (reference sequence). The CDR3 nucleotides are TGTGCCTGGAGTGACGGACAGGGGGCGGTCGGGGAGCTGTTTTTT. Its translation: CAWSDGQGAVGELFF.

J is TRBJ2-1 and V is TRBV18, with 8 bases matching TRBD2. V dropped 0 bases and J dropped 9; count of bases not matched to a gene: 10. Germline CDR1 is KGHSH and CDR2 is LQKENI. This CDR3 is 16 amino acids long. The CDR3 loop reads CASSPPASGSWGEQFF. The CDR3 DNA reads as TGTGCCAGCTCACCACCGGCCAGCGGGAGTTGGGGTGAGCAGTTCTTC.

The J gene is TRBJ2-1, the V gene TRBV5-6; 9 bases are shared with TRBD2. CDR1 is SGHDT and CDR2 is YYEEEE in the germline V gene. The CDR3 is made up of 15 amino acids. V lost 6 bases, J lost 10 bases, and 14 bases stayed unmatched. CDR3 coding DNA: TGTGCCAGCATAACCGGGACTAGCAACTCCAGGGAGCAGTTCTTC. Protein: CASITGTSNSREQFF. The full variable domain, in which reference TRBV5-6 and TRBJ2-1 provide the parts outside the CDR3, is DAGVTQSPTHLIKTRGQQVTLRCSPKSGHDTVSWYQQALGQGPQFIFQYYEEEERQRGNFPDRFSGHQFPNYSSELNVNALLLGDSALYLCASITGTSNSREQFFGPGTRLTVL.

The V gene is TRBV9, the J gene TRBJ2-6; maybe TRBD1 (5 bases). V shed 0 bases and J shed 1 base, with 8 bases lying between them. Germline CDR1 reads SGDLS; CDR2 reads YYNGEE. The CDR3 covers 16 residues. CDR3 loop: CASSVEGLSGANVLTF. CDR3 in DNA: TGTGCCAGCAGCGTAGAGGGGTTATCTGGGGCCAACGTCCTGACTTTC.

The sample holds a few counts of this clone. The chain recombines TRBV10-1 with TRBJ2-5; 7 bases agree with TRBD1. Germline loops: CDR1 WNHNN, CDR2 SYGVQD (reference sequence). V trimming: 0 bases; J trimming: 3 bases; junction bases outside the gene matches: 4. This CDR3 comprises 15 residues. CDR3 DNA: TGCGCCAGCAGTGAGTCAGGACAGGTGGAAGAGACCCAGTACTTC. It codes for CASSESGQVEETQYF.

V usage is TRBV5-1 and J usage is TRBJ1-1, with 8 bases aligning to TRBD1. There are 13 residues in the CDR3. Per the germline V gene, CDR1 is SGHRS and CDR2 is YFSETQ. The V segment lost 2 bases and the J segment 3 bases; nucleotides outside the gene matches: 0. The CDR3 nucleotides read TGCGCCAGCAGCTTACAGGGGGACACTGAAGCTTTCTTT. Amino acids: CASSLQGDTEAFF.

The chain uses TRBV6-5 and TRBJ2-3; no firm D call. The CDR3 loop spans 14 amino acids. Germline-derived CDR1 and CDR2 are MNHEY and SVGAGI. V lost 5 bases, J lost 0 bases, and 9 bases lay in between. The CDR3 loop is CASSLSFSTDTQYF. The CDR3 DNA reads as TGTGCCAGCAGTCTCAGTTTTAGCACAGATACGCAGTATTTT.

The J gene is TRBJ2-5, the V gene TRBV7-2; TRBD2 is a possible D gene (5 bases). The J call is in doubt because the DNA end fits TRBJ2-7 better. CDR3 size: 13 residues. Looked up from germline, CDR1 is SGHTA and CDR2 is FQGNSA. The CDR3 DNA reads as TGTGCCAGCGAGAGGGTGGGGTCCTACGAGCAGTACTTC. Its translation is CASERVGSYEQYF.

This clone was detected a few times. This chain connects TRBV7-9 to TRBJ2-3; 13 bases are shared with TRBD2. V lost 0 bases and J lost 8; bases outside the gene matches: 5. Per germline, CDR1 SEHNR and CDR2 FQNEAQ (reference sequence). The CDR3 totals 16 residues. Written as DNA, the CDR3 is TGTGCCAGCAGCTTAGCTACTAGCGGGAGGGCCGGTACGCAGTATTTT. It codes for CASSLATSGRAGTQYF.

The chain combines TRBV10-2 with TRBJ2-7; no clear D. Germline loops: CDR1 WSHSY, CDR2 SAAADI. V gave up 6 bases and J gave up 1 base, with 7 bases separating them. The CDR3 spans 12 residues. CDR3 sequence: CASRDNSYEQYV. The CDR3 DNA sequence: TGCGCCAGCAGAGACAATTCCTACGAGCAGTACGTC.

The chain links TRBV2 to TRBJ2-7, with 7 bases aligning to TRBD2. Germline V gives CDR1 SNHLY, CDR2 FYNNEI. The CDR3 totals 15 residues. The trim removed 1 base at V and 2 bases at J, leaving 5 bases unmatched. CDR3 coding DNA: TGTGCCAGCAGTGAAGAGGCTAGCGGAACCTACGAGCAGTACTTC. Its protein product is CASSEEASGTYEQYF.

The chain combines TRBV5-1 with TRBJ2-1, with no clear D. The germline V gene encodes CDR1 SGHRS and CDR2 YFSETQ. Trimming shortened V by 0 bases and J by 3 bases, and 7 bases separated the two germline ends. There are 14 residues in the CDR3. CDR3 amino acids: CASSLAGYYNEQFF. The CDR3 DNA is TGCGCCAGCAGCTTGGCGGGTTACTACAATGAGCAGTTCTTC.

This clone was counted once. The chain couples TRBV5-1 to TRBJ1-1; D gene ambiguous. The CDR3 consists of 14 residues. V dropped 1 base and J dropped 4 bases, with 11 bases sitting between them. CDR1 and CDR2 (germline): SGHRS, YFSETQ. The CDR3 here is CASSLSVTSTEAFF. CDR3 DNA: TGCGCCAGCAGCTTGTCGGTGACTAGCACTGAAGCTTTCTTT.

This clone was found once. The chain joins TRBV20-1 to TRBJ1-1; D may be TRBD1 (5 bases). V lost 3 bases and J 12 bases, leaving 14 bases between the germline ends. Germline CDR1 DFQATT, CDR2 SNEGSKA (reference sequence). This CDR3 region has 11 residues. This CDR3 reads CSARSQGRSFF. Written as DNA, the CDR3 is TGCAGTGCTAGGAGTCAGGGAAGATCTTTCTTT.

This rearrangement joins TRBV11-2 to TRBJ2-1, with TRBD1 identical over 7 bases. The CDR3 is 14 residues long. Germline trimming cut 0 bases from V and 9 bases from J; bases unmatched to any gene: 5. Germline V gene data show CDR1 as SGHAT and CDR2 as FQNNGV. The chain's CDR3 is CASSLDPQGVEQFF. The CDR3 bases are TGTGCCAGCAGCTTAGACCCGCAGGGGGTTGAGCAGTTCTTC.

The chain has TRBV2 and TRBJ2-2; D perhaps matches TRBD1 (6 bases). Trimming took 8 bases from V and 1 from J, leaving 8 bases between them. This CDR3 has 13 amino acids. Germline V CDR1 and CDR2: SNHLY, FYNNEI. CDR3 amino acids: CASRQENTGELFF. In DNA form, the CDR3 reads TGTGCCAGCCGACAGGAGAACACCGGGGAGCTGTTTTTT.

The chain joins TRBV13 to TRBJ2-4, with TRBD1 as a possible D gene (5 bases). V lost 2 bases, J lost 6 bases, and 11 bases lay in between. This CDR3 is 14 amino acids long. Looked up from germline, CDR1 is PRHDT and CDR2 is FYEKMQ (reference sequence). The CDR3 spells CASSLSPTGNIQYF. DNA of the CDR3: TGTGCCAGCAGCTTAAGTCCCACAGGAAACATTCAGTACTTC.

The J gene is TRBJ1-2, the V gene TRBV29-1; possible D gene TRBD1, 6 bases. CDR1 and CDR2 (germline): SQVTM, ANQGSEA. Trimming left V 5 bases short and J 3 bases short, with 16 bases between. The CDR3 is 14 residues long. The CDR3 spells CSVRSGALDYGYTF. CDR3 nucleotide sequence: TGCAGCGTTCGTTCAGGGGCTCTGGACTATGGCTACACCTTC.

The chain links TRBV10-3 to TRBJ2-5; 9 bases are a match to TRBD1. The CDR3 covers 12 residues. Germline CDR1 ENHRY, CDR2 SYGVKD. With V trimmed by 8 bases and J by 6 bases, 4 bases remained unmatched. The CDR3 sequence: CAISDRGKTQYF. The DNA of the CDR3 is TGTGCCATCTCGGACAGGGGAAAGACCCAGTACTTC.

V and J are TRBV19 and TRBJ1-1; possible D gene TRBD1, 5 bases. Trimming shortened V by 7 bases and J by 9 bases, and 15 bases separated the two germline ends. The germline V gene encodes CDR1 LNHDA and CDR2 SQIVND (reference sequence). The CDR3 consists of 12 residues. The CDR3 sequence: CASTATGLQAFF. CDR3 sequence (DNA): TGTGCCAGTACCGCTACAGGTCTTCAAGCTTTCTTT.

This clone was seen only a few times. This chain joins TRBV6-4 and TRBJ2-7; 7 positions match TRBD1. CDR1 MRHNA and CDR2 SNTAGT come from the germline V gene. CDR3 size: 14 residues. The V gene end was trimmed by 7 bases and the J gene end by 2 bases; junction bases not matched to a gene: 8. This chain's CDR3 is CASNSDRDPYEQYV. DNA for the CDR3: TGTGCCAGCAATAGCGACAGGGATCCCTACGAGCAGTACGTC.

CDR3 loop: CASTRGPTLNTEAFF. CDR3 DNA: TGTGCCAGCACAAGGGGCCCAACGTTGAACACTGAAGCTTTCTTT. The chain joins TRBV9 to TRBJ1-1; D is possibly TRBD1 (5 bases). This CDR3 comprises 15 residues. Trimming removed 6 bases at V and 0 bases at J, with 15 bases between. Germline loops: CDR1 SGDLS, CDR2 YYNGEE.

The chain links TRBV2 to TRBJ1-5; D might be TRBD1 (5 bases). The CDR3 length is 15 residues. The V end lost 4 bases, the J end lost 5 bases, and 15 bases lay between the germline ends. Germline loops: CDR1 SNHLY, CDR2 FYNNEI. Written as DNA, the CDR3 is TGTGCCAGCAGTGGCCGTACAGGTTGGGATCAGCCCCAGCATTTT. Its protein product is CASSGRTGWDQPQHF. Full variable domain (missing parts from reference TRBV2 and TRBJ1-5): EPEVTQTPSHQVTQMGQEVILRCVPISNHLYFYWYRQILGQKVEFLVSFYNNEISEKSEIFDDQFSVERPDGSNFTLKIRSTKLEDSAMYFCASSGRTGWDQPQHFGDGTRLSIL.

In its sample, this clone was seen a few times. The chain couples TRBV10-3 to TRBJ2-1; D is possibly TRBD2 (5 bases). The V end lost 8 bases, the J end lost 3 bases, and 8 bases lay between the germline ends. The V gene's germline CDR1 is ENHRY and CDR2 SYGVKD. The CDR3 loop spans 12 amino acids. For the CDR3, the DNA is TGTGCCATCCTGGGGAGCTACAATGAGCAGTTCTTC. Translating it yields CAILGSYNEQFF.

A single count supports this clone. The chain has TRBV29-1 and TRBJ2-7, with a possible D match to TRBD1 (7 bases). Germline loops: CDR1 SQVTM, CDR2 ANQGSEA. V was trimmed by 1 base and J by 0 bases, leaving 16 bases between them. The CDR3 totals 16 residues. The CDR3 DNA reads as TGCAGCGTTGAAGCCCCCCAGGGGGGCCTCTCCTACGAGCAGTACTTC. Its protein is CSVEAPQGGLSYEQYF.

The gene calls are TRBV12-5 and TRBJ2-3; the match to TRBD2 covers 7 bases. With V trimmed by 1 base and J by 8 bases, 3 bases remained unmatched. CDR3 length: 13 amino acids. CDR1 and CDR2 (germline): LGHNT, FRNRAP. The CDR3 is CASGLGTGGTQYF. The CDR3 bases are TGTGCTAGTGGTTTGGGGACGGGGGGTACGCAGTATTTT.

This chain uses TRBV19 with TRBJ2-5; D might be TRBD1 (6 bases). This CDR3 is built from 13 residues. Germline CDR1 is LNHDA and CDR2 is SQIVND (reference sequence). Trimming removed 0 bases from V and 5 bases from J, with 7 bases in between. The CDR3 DNA follows: TGTGCCAGTAGTATAGAGGGGGCGGAGACCCAGTACTTC. Protein: CASSIEGAETQYF.

The chain couples TRBV7-9 to TRBJ2-1; D remains unclear. V lost 5 bases, J lost 7 bases, and 9 bases lay in between. Germline V gene data show CDR1 as SEHNR and CDR2 as FQNEAQ (reference sequence). The CDR3 length is 12 residues. CDR3 in amino acids: CASSQISNEQFF. The DNA for the CDR3 is TGTGCCAGCAGCCAGATTTCAAATGAGCAGTTCTTC.

The CDR3 region is CASSEGAGGPGGEQFF. CDR3 DNA: TGCGCCAGCAGCGAGGGAGCGGGAGGGCCTGGAGGGGAGCAGTTCTTC. The chain has TRBV5-1 and TRBJ2-1; 10 bases are shared with TRBD2. The CDR3 consists of 16 residues. Germline trimming cut 4 bases from V and 10 bases from J; bases unmatched to any gene: 14. Germline loops: CDR1 SGHRS, CDR2 YFSETQ.

V gene TRBV18 combines with J gene TRBJ1-2; D gene ambiguous. V was cut by 7 bases and J by 8 bases, with 14 bases left in between. CDR3 length equals 12 residues. Germline loops: CDR1 KGHSH, CDR2 LQKENI. Here the CDR3 DNA reads TGTGCCAGCTTCGGCGCGTTGGAGGGCTACACCTTC. Translated: CASFGALEGYTF. Variable domain in full (rest from reference TRBV18 and TRBJ1-2): NAGVMQNPRHLVRRRGQEARLRCSPMKGHSHVYWYRQLPEEGLKFMVYLQKENIIDESGMPKERFSAEFPKEGPSILRIQQVVRGDSAAYFCASFGALEGYTFGSGTRLTVV.

Comment on this clone: The junction departs from germline at one end; a sequencing error may be responsible. This chain connects TRBV11-2 to TRBJ2-5; tentatively, D is TRBD2 (5 bases). The CDR3 spans 15 residues. From germline, CDR1 is SGHAT and CDR2 FQNNGV. CDR3 in amino acids: CASSLVGRRQETQYF. CDR3 DNA: TGTGCCAGCAGTTTAGTGGGAAGGAGGCAAGAGACCCAGTACTTC.